The 10 T cell receptor beta chains listed next were all sequenced from one sample in a study of tumor-infiltrating lymphocytes in primary liver carcinoma. Constant-region priming of approximately 0.55 ug total RNA yielded TCR beta cDNA. Amplification in three nested multiplex PCR rounds with slightly modified ARM-PCR gave rise to TCR beta libraries. The first two PCR rounds used TRBV1-TRBV30 forward primers with a C-beta reverse primer, approximately 11 cycles each. TCRdb re-analysed the multiplex PCR reads in MiXCR, keeping a single row per CDR3 protein. The data contain about 59,000 distinct CDR3 sequences, about two thirds of them singletons. The study co-extracted DNA and RNA from about 21-30 mg of unsorted bulk tissue. Material for sequencing was liver tumor tissue from sampling region 2. Subset noted: tumor region T2, inferior pole. The receptors here all came from a middle-aged man with primary liver carcinoma and hepatitis B virus infection.

This clonotype was counted once. The junction shows a germline mismatch at one end, possibly a read error. The V gene is TRBV12-3 or TRBV12-4, the J gene TRBJ2-7; 10 positions agree with TRBD2. The CDR3 is made up of 14 amino acids. The DNA for the CDR3 is TGTGCCAGCAGTCTAGCGGGAGAGAACTATGAGCAGGACTTC. It specifies CASSLAGENYEQDF.

In regard to this clonotype: Sequence at one end of the junction differs from germline and may be a read error. V usage is TRBV29-1 and J usage is TRBJ2-3, with D perhaps TRBD2 (5 bases). CDR1 is SQVTM and CDR2 is ANQGSEA in the germline V gene. This CDR3 has 10 amino acids. CDR3 sequence (DNA): TGTAGCGTCGACACAGATACGCTGTATTTT. Encoded protein: CSVDTDTLYF.

The gene calls are TRBV11-2 and TRBJ2-5; 9 nucleotides agree with TRBD2. J was trimmed by 3 bases and V by 5 bases; bases with no gene match: 7. Germline CDR1 reads SGHAT; CDR2 reads FQNNGV. CDR3 length: 15 residues. This chain's CDR3 is CASSQTRGGEETQYF. The DNA of the CDR3 is TGTGCCAGCAGCCAAACTCGCGGGGGGGAAGAGACCCAGTACTTC.

With regard to this clonotype: Compared with germline, one end of the junction differs, possibly owing to a read error. The CDR3: CASMEQGTNIKYF. For the CDR3, the DNA is TGTGCCAGCATGGAACAGGGTACTAACATTAAGTACTTC. The chain joins TRBV6-5 to TRBJ2-4, with a possible D match to TRBD1 (6 bases). CDR3 length: 13 residues. Germline-derived CDR1 and CDR2 are MNHEY and SVGAGI.

This chain joins TRBV19 and TRBJ1-1; tentative D call: TRBD1 (5 bases). Trimming removed 4 bases at V and 1 base at J, with 10 bases between. Germline V gene sequence: CDR1 LNHDA, CDR2 SQIVND (reference sequence). CDR3 length: 14 amino acids. The CDR3 nucleotides are TGTGCCAGTAGTAATCCCGGGGCGAACACTGAAGCTTTCTTT. Amino acids: CASSNPGANTEAFF. The whole variable domain, remainder taken from reference TRBV19 and TRBJ1-1, is DGGITQSPKYLFRKEGQNVTLSCEQNLNHDAMYWYRQDPGQGLRLIYYSQIVNDFQKGDIAEGYSVSREKKESFPLTVTSAQKNPTAFYLCASSNPGANTEAFFGQGTRLTVV.

A note on this clonotype: The germline gene is not matched at one end of the junction; a read error may be the cause. V gene TRBV12-3 or TRBV12-4 combines with J gene TRBJ2-6; weak D call: TRBD1 (6 bases). The CDR3 runs to 15 residues. CDR3 DNA: TGTGCCAACAGTTTTTGGGGGCCTGTGGTCAACGTCCTGACTTTC. Translated: CANSFWGPVVNVLTF.

Note on this clonotype: Since a much larger clone is just one base distant, this may be a read error. The CDR3 here is CSADRYYEQFF. The CDR3 coding sequence is TGCAGCGCGGACAGGTACTATGAGCAGTTCTTC. The chain has TRBV29-1 and TRBJ2-1; 7 bases fit TRBD1. The J segment lost 8 bases and the V segment lost 7 bases, leaving 5 bases of the junction unmatched. The CDR3 is made up of 11 amino acids. Germline V CDR1 and CDR2: SQVTM, ANQGSEA.

Notes on this clonotype: Its ends do not fully match the called genes, so a read error is possible. V usage is TRBV5-5 and J usage is TRBJ2-7; D gene unclear. CDR3 size: 13 residues. CDR1 is SGHKS, CDR2 YYEKEE, per germline (reference sequence). CDR3 nucleotide sequence: TGTGCCAGCAGCTTTGGGCTAGTTAACGAGCGGTACTTC. It specifies CASSFGLVNERYF.

This clonotype was counted between two and nine times. It may be a read error: a sequence one base away is much more abundant. The chain employs TRBV5-4 and TRBJ2-3; tentative D call: TRBD2 (6 bases). The V gene's germline CDR1 is SGHNT and CDR2 YYREEE (reference sequence). There are 11 residues in the CDR3. Trimming took off 8 bases at V and 10 bases at J, with 14 bases between the two ends. The CDR3 here is CASSWRDAQYF. In nucleotides, the CDR3 is TGTGCCAGTTCGTGGCGGGATGCGCAGTATTTT. Looking up the rest from reference TRBV5-4 and TRBJ2-3 gives the full variable domain: ETGVTQSPTHLIKTRGQQVTLRCSSQSGHNTVSWYQQALGQGPQFIFQYYREEENGRGNFPPRFSGLQFPNYSSELNVNALELDDSALYLCASSWRDAQYFGPGTRLTVL.

The chain carries TRBV29-1 and TRBJ2-5; TRBD2 matches 8 bases. From germline, CDR1 is SQVTM and CDR2 ANQGSEA. Trimming cost V 7 bases and J 0 bases; bases outside gene matches: 4. This CDR3 spans 13 amino acids. CDR3 region: CSAFSGNQETQYF. DNA for the CDR3: TGCAGCGCTTTTAGCGGGAACCAAGAGACCCAGTACTTC. Combining the CDR3 with reference TRBV29-1 and TRBJ2-5 gives the whole variable domain SAVISQKPSRDICQRGTSLTIQCQVDSQVTMMFWYRQQPGQSLTLIATANQGSEATYESGFVIDKFPISRPNLTFSTLTVSNMSPEDSSIYLCSAFSGNQETQYFGPGTRLLVL.